This T cell receptor (beta chain) stems from a study of STAT3 mutations in large granular lymphocyte leukemia. Germline loops: CDR1 LNHDA, CDR2 SQIVND (reference sequence). V lost 4 bases, J lost 1 base, and 13 bases lay in between. CDR3 size: 15 residues. The method was immunoSEQ multiplex PCR; TCRdb's version includes in-frame clones alone and lacks a portion of them. The sample holds 9,500 to 12,000 clones, over 75% seen once. In the case of this clone: Its specificity is not known.

Study-level points and caveats: In T-cell large granular lymphocyte leukemia, about half of patients showed multiple immunodominant subclonotypes.

The chain joins TRBV19 to TRBJ1-1; a weak D match, TRBD1 (6 bases). The sequenced material came from peripheral blood mononuclear cells. The receptor was isolated from a man aged 80 or over with T-cell large granular lymphocyte leukemia. Some clones in this sample may be carry-over from other donors' samples. CDR3 coding DNA: TGTGCCAGTAGTACCCTGGGGGGCTCGAACACTGAAGCTTTCTTT. It encodes CASSTLGGSNTEAFF.